Listed here is a single T cell receptor (beta chain). The sample originates from a study of blood T cell repertoires in COVID-19. For the study at large: Donors in the United States, Italy and Spain gave samples during acute or convalescent COVID-19. From T cells, B-cell-depleted T cells, or PBMCs came the material, which was cDNA or gDNA.

In the authors' workflow: Reference gene primer amplification gave nucleated cell count estimates. This table comes from immunoSEQ multiplex PCR, and its TCRdb copy is limited to in-frame clones, with some not included. V and J calls and clone size follow that table, whereas D and trimming were derived from the DNA. The data show 200,000 to 300,000 clones, with about 87% seen just once and 4% held by the top ten. CDR3 length equals 15 residues. V lost 4 bases and J 0 bases, leaving 10 bases between the germline ends. CDR1 is SNHLY, CDR2 FYNNEI, per germline. The rearrangement uses TRBV2 and TRBJ1-3, with D hard to call. The clonotype comes from a man aged 55 to 70 who had recovered from COVID-19. The sample comprised peripheral blood. For the CDR3, the DNA is TGTGCCAGCAGTGCGGCAGGCAGCTCTGGAAACACCATATATTTT. Its protein product is CASSAAGSSGNTIYF.